This T cell receptor beta chain appears in the sequencing data of a study of neoadjuvant anti-PD-1 for oral cavity cancer. Overall study: Patients mostly received three to four biweekly nivolumab doses at 3 mg/kg before surgery. Patients without progression got a fourth dose around day 43.

The V gene lost 3 bases and the J gene lost 5 bases, with 13 bases spanning the gap. This CDR3 has 14 amino acids. In germline, CDR1 is MNHNS, CDR2 SASEGT. Indicated time point: after neoadjuvant nivolumab, at surgical resection. These oral cavity squamous cell carcinomas were HPV-negative and locally advanced. Sequencing used immunoSEQ multiplex PCR; TCRdb keeps in-frame clones, though not all of them. Counted here are 72,000 or so clones, 86% occurring once; the ten biggest clones make up roughly 3%. This receptor was taken from a person aged 40 to 85 with oral cavity squamous cell carcinoma. The chain carries TRBV6-1 and TRBJ2-5; D ambiguous. The sequenced sample was PBMCs, obtained after nivolumab (anti-PD-1) treatment. For the CDR3, the DNA is TGTGCCAGCAGTGATAACCTTGGCCGGGAGACCCAGTACTTC. Its protein product is CASSDNLGRETQYF.